This TCR beta chain derives from a study of CD8 T cells in ankylosing spondylitis. Study conclusions and caveats: From matched ankylosing spondylitis synovial fluid, disease-linked clones were reportedly recovered at significantly enriched levels.

This clonotype was recorded many times. Its antigen is undetermined. TCRdb recomputed calls from the 5' RACE reads with MiXCR, one row per CDR3 protein. The sample has about 140,000 distinct CDR3 sequences, around 6.6% seen once; the top ten hold over 10%. CDR1 and CDR2 from the germline V gene are SGHRS and YFSETQ. This CDR3 is built from 16 residues. The V and J ends lost 4 bases and 4 bases respectively, with 19 bases between them. The receptor comes from a female donor with ankylosing spondylitis or in good health (not recorded which). Sequencing was done on a sample of blood, either unsorted or a sorted T cell fraction (not recorded which). The chain uses TRBV5-1 and TRBJ2-3; D is undetermined. CDR3 residues: CASSPWTPAGADTQYF. The CDR3 region has the DNA TGCGCCAGCAGCCCATGGACGCCGGCCGGTGCAGATACGCAGTATTTT.